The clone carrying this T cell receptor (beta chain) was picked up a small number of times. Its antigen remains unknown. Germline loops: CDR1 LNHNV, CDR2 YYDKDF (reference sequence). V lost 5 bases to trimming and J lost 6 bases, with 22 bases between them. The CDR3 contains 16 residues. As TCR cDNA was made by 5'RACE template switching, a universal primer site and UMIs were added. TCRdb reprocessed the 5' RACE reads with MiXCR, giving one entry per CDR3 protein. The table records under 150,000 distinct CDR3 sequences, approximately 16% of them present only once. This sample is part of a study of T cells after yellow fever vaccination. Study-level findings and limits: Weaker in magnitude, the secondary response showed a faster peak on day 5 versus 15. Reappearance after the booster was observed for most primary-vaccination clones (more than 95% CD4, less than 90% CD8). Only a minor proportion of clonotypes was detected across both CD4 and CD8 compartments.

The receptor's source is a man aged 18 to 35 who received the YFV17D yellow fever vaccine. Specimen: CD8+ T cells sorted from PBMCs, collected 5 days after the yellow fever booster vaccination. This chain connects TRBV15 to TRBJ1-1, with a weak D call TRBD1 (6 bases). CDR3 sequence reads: CATSDNNRQAMAEAFF. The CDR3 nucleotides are TGTGCCACCAGCGATAACAATCGACAGGCGATGGCTGAAGCTTTCTTT. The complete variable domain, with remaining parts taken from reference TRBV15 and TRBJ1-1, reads DAMVIQNPRYQVTQFGKPVTLSCSQTLNHNVMYWYQQKSSQAPKLLFHYYDKDFNNEADTPDNFQSRRPNTSFCFLDIRSPGLGDTAMYLCATSDNNRQAMAEAFFGQGTRLTVV.